A single sample is the source of the 21 T cell receptor beta chains below, sequenced in a study of OX40 agonist ivuxolimab in advanced cancers. Sequencing was performed with immunoSEQ multiplex PCR; in TCRdb, only in-frame clones are kept and a portion is missing. The sample contains some 55,000 clones, 80% of which appear only once. The sequenced sample was CD4+ or CD8+ T cells sorted from blood, obtained in a trial of the OX40 agonist ivuxolimab. The receptors shown here come from an adult with an advanced solid tumor such as melanoma, head and neck, liver or kidney cancer.

The CDR3 reads CASSLGTGYTGELFF. CDR3 coding DNA: TGTGCCAGCAGCTTAGGGACAGGGTACACCGGGGAGCTGTTTTTT. The chain is built from TRBV7-9 and TRBJ2-2; 8 bases are a match to TRBD1. Losses at the gene ends were 1 base for V and 3 bases for J; bases not matched to a gene: 1. The CDR3 runs to 15 residues. CDR1 is SEHNR, CDR2 FQNEAQ, per germline (reference sequence).

The rearrangement joins TRBV5-1 to TRBJ2-7, with a weak D call TRBD1 (6 bases). This CDR3 has 14 amino acids. V lost 0 bases and J 3 bases, leaving 10 bases between the germline ends. Germline loops: CDR1 SGHRS, CDR2 YFSETQ. CDR3 amino acids: CASSLGGQFYEQYF. The CDR3 nucleotides read TGCGCCAGCAGCTTGGGGGGGCAGTTCTACGAGCAGTACTTC.

The chain is built from TRBV11-2 and TRBJ2-2; a possible D gene is TRBD1 (6 bases). From germline, CDR1 is SGHAT and CDR2 FQNNGV. This CDR3 is built from 15 residues. The V end lost 3 bases, the J end lost 0 bases, and 8 bases lay between the germline ends. CDR3 residues: CASSLGTTNTGELFF. CDR3 coding DNA: TGTGCCAGCAGCTTGGGGACAACGAACACCGGGGAGCTGTTTTTT.

The rearrangement uses TRBV10-1 and TRBJ2-2; either TRBD1 or TRBD2 may fit D (6 bases each). V was cut by 4 bases and J by 6 bases, with 12 bases left in between. The CDR3 loop spans 14 amino acids. Germline lookup yields CDR1 WNHNN and CDR2 SYGVQD (reference sequence). CDR3 DNA: TGCGCCAGCAGTGGTTGGGGGGCCCCCGGGGAGCTGTTTTTT. This sequence encodes CASSGWGAPGELFF.

The rearrangement joins TRBV19 to TRBJ2-5; 7 bases line up with TRBD2. Per germline, CDR1 LNHDA and CDR2 SQIVND (reference sequence). The CDR3 is 11 residues long. Trimming at V came to 8 bases and at J to 6 bases, leaving 3 bases not matched to a gene. CDR3 sequence: CASGGGQTQYF. The CDR3 coding sequence is TGTGCCAGTGGGGGGGGACAGACCCAGTACTTC.

The chain couples TRBV30 to TRBJ2-5; 12 bases align to TRBD2. With 3 bases clipped from V and 5 bases from J, the junction kept 7 bases outside the gene matches. The CDR3 sequence is 15 residues long. In germline, CDR1 is GTSNPN, CDR2 SVGIG (reference sequence). CDR3 sequence (DNA): TGTGCCTGGAGGAGGGCTAGCGGGAGGGCGGAGACCCAGTACTTC. Translating gives CAWRRASGRAETQYF. The variable domain in full, completed from reference TRBV30 and TRBJ2-5, reads SQTIHQWPATLVQPVGSPLSLECTVEGTSNPNLYWYRQAAGRGLQLLFYSVGIGQISSEVPQNLSASRPQDRQFILSSKKLLLSDSGFYLCAWRRASGRAETQYFGPGTRLLVL.

This chain links TRBV7-3 with TRBJ2-7, with 7 bases lining up with TRBD2. The germline CDR1 and CDR2 sequences are SGHTA and FQGTGA. CDR3 length: 14 amino acids. Trimming removed 3 bases from V and 1 base from J; junction bases left unmatched: 3. The CDR3 nucleotides are TGTGCCAGCAGCTTGGGCGGGAGATCCTACGAGCAGTACTTC. It translates to CASSLGGRSYEQYF.

The J gene is TRBJ2-5, the V gene TRBV19; possibly TRBD2 for D (7 bases). Per germline, CDR1 LNHDA and CDR2 SQIVND (reference sequence). The CDR3 is 14 residues long. Trimming cost V 4 bases and J 4 bases, with 13 bases left between them. CDR3 residues: CASSTRGGRETQYF. CDR3 DNA sequence: TGTGCCAGTAGTACCCGCGGGGGCCGAGAGACCCAGTACTTC.

By share, this clone ranks as medium-sized (0.01 to 0.1%). The rearrangement uses TRBV19 and TRBJ2-7, with TRBD1 identical over 9 bases. The CDR3 runs to 16 residues. Germline V lookup: CDR1 LNHDA, CDR2 SQIVND (reference sequence). V shed 4 bases and J 3 bases; nucleotides not matched to a gene: 10. The CDR3: CASSKVGGQGFYEQYF. CDR3 DNA sequence: TGTGCCAGTAGTAAGGTTGGGGGACAGGGATTCTACGAGCAGTACTTC. Full variable domain (remainder filled in from reference TRBV19 and TRBJ2-7): DGGITQSPKYLFRKEGQNVTLSCEQNLNHDAMYWYRQDPGQGLRLIYYSQIVNDFQKGDIAEGYSVSREKKESFPLTVTSAQKNPTAFYLCASSKVGGQGFYEQYFGPGTRLTVT.

The chain carries TRBV5-1 and TRBJ1-5; D ambiguous. The germline CDR1 and CDR2 sequences are SGHRS and YFSETQ. The CDR3 runs to 15 residues. The ends were cut back, 4 bases at V and 1 base at J, with 12 bases in the middle. CDR3 region: CASSPAGESNQPQHF. The CDR3 coding sequence is TGCGCCAGCAGCCCCGCCGGGGAGAGCAATCAGCCCCAGCATTTT.

The rearrangement links TRBV29-1 to TRBJ1-1; D unclear. CDR3 length: 12 residues. Germline V gene data show CDR1 as SQVTM and CDR2 as ANQGSEA. The V end lost 0 bases, the J end lost 11 bases, and 13 bases lay between the germline ends. The chain's CDR3 is CSVEDRNLGAFF. CDR3 DNA: TGCAGCGTTGAAGATCGGAACCTGGGGGCTTTCTTT.

The rearrangement uses TRBV5-1 and TRBJ1-1, with 9 bases aligning to TRBD1. With 2 bases clipped from V and 2 bases from J, the junction kept 7 bases outside the gene matches. Germline-derived CDR1 and CDR2 are SGHRS and YFSETQ. This CDR3 spans 16 amino acids. The CDR3, as DNA: TGCGCCAGCAGCTTATCAAACACAGGGGGCAACACTGAAGCTTTCTTT. This gives the protein CASSLSNTGGNTEAFF. Using reference TRBV5-1 and TRBJ1-1 for the parts outside the CDR3, the full variable domain is KAGVTQTPRYLIKTRGQQVTLSCSPISGHRSVSWYQQTPGQGLQFLFEYFSETQRNKGNFPGRFSGRQFSNSRSEMNVSTLELGDSALYLCASSLSNTGGNTEAFFGQGTRLTVV.

This clone turned up a few times. The chain joins TRBV5-1 to TRBJ1-1, with D perhaps matching TRBD1 (6 bases). Germline values: CDR1 SGHRS, CDR2 YFSETQ. V gave up 4 bases and J gave up 1 base, with 14 bases separating them. The CDR3 spans 15 residues. CDR3 loop: CASSGGPSGNTEAFF. CDR3 sequence (DNA): TGCGCCAGCAGCGGGGGCCCCTCGGGGAACACTGAAGCTTTCTTT.

The rearrangement uses TRBV5-1 and TRBJ2-1, with 8 bases aligning to TRBD2. Germline CDR1 is SGHRS and CDR2 is YFSETQ. The CDR3 runs 17 residues. Trimming took 3 bases from V and 0 from J; bases not matched to a gene: 8. DNA for the CDR3: TGCGCCAGCAGCTCGGCGGGACTAGGCAGCTCCTACAATGAGCAGTTCTTC. It encodes CASSSAGLGSSYNEQFF.

This clone was seen only a few times. This rearrangement joins TRBV10-3 to TRBJ1-5, with 8 bases fitting TRBD1. Germline values: CDR1 ENHRY, CDR2 SYGVKD. This CDR3 spans 12 amino acids. V gave up 10 bases and J gave up 7 bases; unmatched junction bases: 6. The CDR3 sequence is CATKDRDQPQHF. Written as DNA, the CDR3 is TGTGCCACCAAGGACAGGGACCAGCCCCAGCATTTT.

The V gene is TRBV28, the J gene TRBJ2-7, with 9 bases matching TRBD2. CDR1 is MDHEN, CDR2 SYDVKM, per germline. The CDR3 totals 20 residues. With V trimmed by 6 bases and J by 3 bases, 24 bases remained unmatched. CDR3: CASRGTGRLAGHPEIYEQYF. The CDR3 bases are TGTGCCAGCAGGGGAACCGGCCGGCTAGCGGGACATCCAGAAATCTACGAGCAGTACTTC.

This chain joins TRBV15 and TRBJ2-6; tentatively, D is TRBD1 or TRBD2 (5 bases each). The V gene lost 0 bases and the J gene lost 0 bases, with 15 bases spanning the gap. The CDR3 spans 19 residues. CDR1 and CDR2 from the germline V gene are LNHNV and YYDKDF (reference sequence). This chain's CDR3 is CATSRDGRQLNSGANVLTF. DNA for the CDR3: TGTGCCACCAGCAGAGATGGGAGACAGCTTAACTCTGGGGCCAACGTCCTGACTTTC.

The J gene is TRBJ1-3, the V gene TRBV12-5; D possibly corresponds to TRBD1 (5 bases). Trimming shortened V by 6 bases and J by 4 bases, and 10 bases separated the two germline ends. The CDR3 spans 13 residues. Looked up from germline, CDR1 is LGHNT and CDR2 is FRNRAP. For the CDR3, the DNA is TGTGCTAGTGGGGGGGGAGCGGGAAACACCATATATTTT. This sequence encodes CASGGGAGNTIYF.

The rearrangement joins TRBV6-1 to TRBJ2-2; possible D gene TRBD1, 6 bases. Germline CDR1 is MNHNS and CDR2 is SASEGT. The CDR3 loop spans 16 amino acids. Trimming left V 2 bases short and J 2 bases short, with 12 bases between. CDR3 in amino acids: CASSEYGTSNTGELFF. The CDR3 DNA sequence: TGTGCCAGCAGTGAATATGGGACAAGTAACACCGGGGAGCTGTTTTTT.

The V and J genes are TRBV5-1 and TRBJ2-5; no reliable D call. Trimming cost V 2 bases and J 3 bases, with 2 bases left between them. Germline-derived CDR1 and CDR2 are SGHRS and YFSETQ. The CDR3 loop spans 11 amino acids. The CDR3 nucleotides read TGCGCCAGCAGCTTAAAAGAGACCCAGTACTTC. Its protein product is CASSLKETQYF. The full variable domain, its missing parts supplied by reference TRBV5-1 and TRBJ2-5, is KAGVTQTPRYLIKTRGQQVTLSCSPISGHRSVSWYQQTPGQGLQFLFEYFSETQRNKGNFPGRFSGRQFSNSRSEMNVSTLELGDSALYLCASSLKETQYFGPGTRLLVL.

The CDR3 sequence is CASSYSWDSSWELFF. CDR3 DNA sequence: TGTGCCAGCAGTTACTCGTGGGACAGTTCTTGGGAACTGTTTTTT. The rearrangement uses TRBV6-5 and TRBJ1-4, with 7 positions matching TRBD1. The CDR3 is made up of 15 amino acids. With 0 bases clipped from V and 12 bases from J, the junction kept 10 bases outside the gene matches. Per germline, CDR1 MNHEY and CDR2 SVGAGI.